This T cell receptor beta chain was sequenced during a study of technical replicates of blood from several donors. The CDR3 consists of 18 residues. Per germline, CDR1 LNHDA and CDR2 SQIVND (reference sequence). Trimming shortened V by 2 bases and J by 1 base, and 15 bases separated the two germline ends. Measured with immunoSEQ multiplex PCR; TCRdb has only the in-frame clones, and not every one. The data hold roughly 13,000 clones, with more than 70% observed a single time. The TCR originated in a human donor in good health. The chain is built from TRBV19 and TRBJ2-6; D gene uncertain. Sequenced sample: PBMCs. CDR3 region: CASSIKRDSVSGANVLTF. In DNA, the CDR3 is TGTGCCAGTAGTATAAAGAGAGACTCAGTATCTGGGGCCAACGTCCTGACTTTC.